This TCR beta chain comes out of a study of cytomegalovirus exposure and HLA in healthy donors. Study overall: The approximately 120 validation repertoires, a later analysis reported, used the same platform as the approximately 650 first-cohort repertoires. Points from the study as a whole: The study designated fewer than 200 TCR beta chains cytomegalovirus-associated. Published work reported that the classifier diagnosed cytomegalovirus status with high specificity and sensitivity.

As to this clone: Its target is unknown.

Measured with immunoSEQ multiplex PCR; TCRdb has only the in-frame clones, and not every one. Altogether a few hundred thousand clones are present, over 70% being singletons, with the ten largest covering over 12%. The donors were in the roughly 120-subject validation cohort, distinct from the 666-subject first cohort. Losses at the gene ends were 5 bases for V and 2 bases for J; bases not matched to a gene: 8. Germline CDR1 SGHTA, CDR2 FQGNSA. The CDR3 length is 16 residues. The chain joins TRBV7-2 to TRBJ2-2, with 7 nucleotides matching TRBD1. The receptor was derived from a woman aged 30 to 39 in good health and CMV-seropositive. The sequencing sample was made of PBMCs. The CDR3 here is CASSRTGTVNTGELFF. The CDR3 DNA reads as TGTGCCAGCAGCCGCACCGGGACAGTTAACACCGGGGAGCTGTTTTTT.